There are a few counts of the clone carrying this TCR beta chain. These data belong to a study of early T cells in non-severe SARS-CoV-2 infection. Study overall: Sequencing used unsorted whole-blood bulk RNA, so chains lack pairing.

TCRdb called the 5' RACE reads again in MiXCR, with one record for every CDR3 protein. Here the sample spans 65,000 to 80,000 distinct CDR3 sequences, around 13% being singletons. Germline values: CDR1 SQVTM, CDR2 ANQGSEA. This CDR3 is 11 amino acids long. Trimming stripped 1 base from V and 7 bases from J, with 7 bases between. The source of this sequence is an adult who was a healthcare worker with PCR-confirmed SARS-CoV-2 infection or an uninfected control (not recorded which). What was sequenced was whole blood. The chain recombines TRBV29-1 with TRBJ1-2, with D unresolved. For the CDR3, the DNA is TGCAGCGTTGAAGGATACTTTGGCTACACCTTC. Encoded protein: CSVEGYFGYTF.